Listed below are T cell receptor beta chains from one sample, sequenced in a study of T cell responses to AZD1222 COVID-19 vaccine. Assay used: immunoSEQ multiplex PCR; TCRdb lists only in-frame clones, some missing. The sample records roughly 13,000 clones, more than 80% being singletons. This sample comprised peripheral blood, obtained 28 days after the second AZD1222 dose. These receptors originate from an adult who received the AZD1222 COVID-19 vaccine. Both conserved end residues are trimmed from each CDR3. Clone size, where shown, is once, few, many, or a class for clones that have expanded.

j_gene: TRBJ1-1
abundance: NA
v_gene: TRBV19
CDR3aa: ASSVGVYSEAF

j_gene: TRBJ1-1
abundance: NA
v_gene: TRBV6-5
CDR3aa: ASSYGYTGRRTEAF

j_gene: TRBJ2-7
abundance: NA
v_gene: TRBV7-6
CDR3aa: ASSAPGQGWGEQY

j_gene: TRBJ2-3
abundance: once
v_gene: TRBV28
CDR3aa: ASRTSGSTDTQY

j_gene: TRBJ1-1
abundance: NA
v_gene: TRBV5-1
CDR3aa: ASSLLARGSSTEAF

j_gene: TRBJ2-7
abundance: NA
v_gene: TRBV7-9
CDR3aa: ASSLGQQY

j_gene: TRBJ2-7
abundance: NA
v_gene: TRBV20-1
CDR3aa: SVTAPYEQY

j_gene: TRBJ2-5
abundance: NA
v_gene: TRBV18
CDR3aa: ASSGQETQY

j_gene: TRBJ2-1
abundance: NA
v_gene: TRBV19
CDR3aa: ASKFGLAETYNEQF

j_gene: TRBJ1-3
abundance: NA
v_gene: TRBV20-1
CDR3aa: SASQGAGGNTIY

j_gene: TRBJ2-1
abundance: once
v_gene: TRBV7-8
CDR3aa: ASSNHRLAGDNEQF

j_gene: TRBJ1-1
abundance: few
v_gene: TRBV3-1/TRBV3-2
CDR3aa: ASSLQGASAF

j_gene: TRBJ1-2
abundance: NA
v_gene: TRBV6-5
CDR3aa: ASSYGAGLGYT

j_gene: TRBJ2-7
abundance: NA
v_gene: TRBV7-3
CDR3aa: ASSLSGSYEQY

j_gene: TRBJ2-5
abundance: NA
v_gene: TRBV6-5
CDR3aa: ASSYRGLAPETQY

j_gene: TRBJ2-3
abundance: NA
v_gene: TRBV30
CDR3aa: AWSVLSGTRTDTQY

j_gene: TRBJ1-2
abundance: NA
v_gene: TRBV5-6
CDR3aa: ASTRDSHPGGYT

j_gene: TRBJ2-7
abundance: NA
v_gene: TRBV6-2/TRBV6-3
CDR3aa: ASSFKGLADYEQY

j_gene: TRBJ1-2
abundance: NA
v_gene: TRBV19
CDR3aa: ASSIRDNEGYGYT

j_gene: TRBJ2-1
abundance: NA
v_gene: TRBV19
CDR3aa: ASSAGTGASSSYNEQF

j_gene: TRBJ2-7
abundance: NA
v_gene: TRBV7-9
CDR3aa: ASSSKREGHEQY

j_gene: TRBJ2-7
abundance: few
v_gene: TRBV20-1
CDR3aa: SASTSGRSHEQY

j_gene: TRBJ2-7
abundance: NA
v_gene: TRBV4-2
CDR3aa: ASSQDRSSVYEQY

j_gene: TRBJ2-1
abundance: few
v_gene: TRBV7-9
CDR3aa: ASSPNRVGRARSYNEQF

j_gene: TRBJ1-2
abundance: medium-sized
v_gene: TRBV5-5
CDR3aa: ASSLAGPYWGYT

j_gene: TRBJ1-2
abundance: NA
v_gene: TRBV6-2/TRBV6-3
CDR3aa: ASSSNARGPEYGYT

j_gene: TRBJ2-1
abundance: NA
v_gene: TRBV6-4
CDR3aa: ASSNSPGLVSDEQF

j_gene: TRBJ1-2
abundance: NA
v_gene: TRBV29-1
CDR3aa: SVEAGNYGYT

j_gene: TRBJ1-1
abundance: NA
v_gene: TRBV2
CDR3aa: ASSERGMNTEAF

j_gene: TRBJ2-5
abundance: NA
v_gene: TRBV7-9
CDR3aa: ASSLGGPKETQY

j_gene: TRBJ2-3
abundance: NA
v_gene: TRBV20-1
CDR3aa: SASASPTSGGTDTQY

j_gene: TRBJ1-2
abundance: NA
v_gene: TRBV9
CDR3aa: ASSKDRGGRYGYT

j_gene: TRBJ1-5
abundance: NA
v_gene: TRBV11-2
CDR3aa: ASSLDDRYGQPQH

j_gene: TRBJ2-7
abundance: NA
v_gene: TRBV10-3
CDR3aa: AIREPGRNKY

j_gene: TRBJ2-3
abundance: few
v_gene: TRBV12-5
CDR3aa: ASGSGTSRRDTQY

j_gene: TRBJ1-5
abundance: NA
v_gene: TRBV6-5
CDR3aa: ASKFRGLGDQPQH

j_gene: TRBJ2-4
abundance: NA
v_gene: TRBV5-1
CDR3aa: ASSLGGQLSLAKNIQY

j_gene: TRBJ1-5
abundance: NA
v_gene: TRBV7-8
CDR3aa: ASSPPGRAGQPQH

j_gene: TRBJ2-2
abundance: NA
v_gene: TRBV27
CDR3aa: ASSLSAGNTGELF

j_gene: TRBJ1-2
abundance: NA
v_gene: TRBV27
CDR3aa: ASSSGLGQSGYT

j_gene: TRBJ1-1
abundance: few
v_gene: TRBV6-2/TRBV6-3
CDR3aa: ASSYRAWPVNTEAF

j_gene: TRBJ1-2
abundance: few
v_gene: TRBV28
CDR3aa: ASSTGATNYGYT

j_gene: TRBJ1-1
abundance: NA
v_gene: TRBV6-5
CDR3aa: ASNPRDRGLAAF

j_gene: TRBJ2-3
abundance: once
v_gene: TRBV19
CDR3aa: ASSSQRTDTQY

j_gene: TRBJ1-1
abundance: NA
v_gene: TRBV12-3/TRBV12-4
CDR3aa: ASSLQGATEAF

j_gene: TRBJ2-1
abundance: NA
v_gene: TRBV6-4
CDR3aa: ASSVSLAGDYNEQF

j_gene: TRBJ2-1
abundance: once
v_gene: TRBV10-3
CDR3aa: AISDQEGSSYNEQF

j_gene: TRBJ1-2
abundance: NA
v_gene: TRBV7-9
CDR3aa: ASSLGGYGYT